The 18 T cell receptor beta chains given below trace back to one sample, sequenced in a study of T cell repertoires in cytomegalovirus infection. TCRdb passed the reads through MiXCR, listing each CDR3 protein once. Of about 740,000 distinct CDR3 sequences in the sample, about a third were seen once. Input material: PBMCs. These receptors all come from a human donor in good health (CMV status not recorded). Some clones in this sample may be carry-over from other donors' samples.

In its sample, this clonotype was seen a few times. The rearrangement uses TRBV12-3 or TRBV12-4 and TRBJ1-5; TRBD1 might be the D (5 bases). The CDR3 consists of 15 residues. Trimming removed 5 bases at V and 4 bases at J, with 15 bases between. The CDR3 DNA reads as TGTGCCAGCAGTCCCCCGGCGGGGCCGAATCAGCCCCAGCATTTT. Translating it yields CASSPPAGPNQPQHF.

J is TRBJ2-3 and V is TRBV20-1; tentative D call: TRBD2 (6 bases). Germline CDR1 and CDR2: DFQATT and SNEGSKA (reference sequence). Trimming removed 6 bases from V and 2 bases from J, with 12 bases in between. This CDR3 spans 13 amino acids. The CDR3 region has the DNA TGCAGTGCCACGGGGGAATTCACAGATACGCAGTATTTT. Translated, it gives CSATGEFTDTQYF.

Only a few counts were recorded for this clonotype. The chain has TRBV5-4 and TRBJ1-1; 7 positions match TRBD1. With V trimmed by 2 bases and J by 4 bases, 5 bases remained unmatched. The CDR3 is made up of 14 amino acids. Germline-derived CDR1 and CDR2 are SGHNT and YYREEE (reference sequence). This chain's CDR3 is CASSFTGVGTEAFF. In DNA, the CDR3 is TGTGCCAGCAGCTTCACAGGGGTGGGCACTGAAGCTTTCTTT.

The gene calls are TRBV19 and TRBJ2-1, with 11 bases lining up with TRBD2. The CDR3 covers 15 residues. V gave up 3 bases and J gave up 7 bases; unmatched junction bases: 5. Germline loops: CDR1 LNHDA, CDR2 SQIVND (reference sequence). CDR3 DNA: TGTGCCAGTAGTATTGGCCTAGCGGGAGGAAATGAGCAGTTCTTC. This encodes CASSIGLAGGNEQFF.

The chain carries TRBV7-3 and TRBJ2-1; D possibly uses TRBD1 or TRBD2 (6 bases each). Trimming shortened V by 4 bases and J by 7 bases, and 20 bases separated the two germline ends. The CDR3 length is 16 residues. Germline V gene lookup returns CDR1 SGHTA and CDR2 FQGTGA. CDR3 loop: CASSSYGHRGGNEQFF. CDR3 DNA: TGTGCCAGCAGCTCCTACGGACACCGAGGGGGGAATGAGCAGTTCTTC. Full variable domain (missing parts from reference TRBV7-3 and TRBJ2-1): GAGVSQTPSNKVTEKGKYVELRCDPISGHTALYWYRQSLGQGPEFLIYFQGTGAADDSGLPNDRFFAVRPEGSVSTLKIQRTERGDSAVYLCASSSYGHRGGNEQFFGPGTRLTVL.

A few counts support this clonotype. The CDR3 here is CASSEGSGADNYGYTF. CDR3 DNA sequence: TGTGCCAGCAGTGAAGGGTCAGGGGCTGATAACTATGGCTACACCTTC. The V gene is TRBV25-1, the J gene TRBJ1-2, with a weak D call TRBD1 (6 bases). There are 16 residues in the CDR3. Trimming took 2 bases from V and 1 from J, leaving 14 bases between them. Germline V gene lookup returns CDR1 MGHDK and CDR2 SYGVNS.

The chain is built from TRBV6-1 and TRBJ2-2; D unresolved. The germline V gene has CDR1 MNHNS and CDR2 SASEGT. There are 12 residues in the CDR3. V was clipped by 2 bases and J by 4 bases, with 2 bases between them. CDR3 protein: CASSESTGELFF. CDR3 in DNA: TGTGCCAGCAGTGAATCCACCGGGGAGCTGTTTTTT.

This chain links TRBV20-1 with TRBJ1-2; D is uncertain. The CDR3 has 14 amino acids. Germline V gene data show CDR1 as DFQATT and CDR2 as SNEGSKA (reference sequence). Deletions cut 0 bases from V and 3 bases from J, with 11 bases between. CDR3 residues: CSARDVRGDYGYTF. CDR3 DNA: TGCAGTGCTAGAGATGTTCGGGGAGACTATGGCTACACCTTC.

This clonotype was counted between two and nine times. The genes are TRBV3-1 and TRBJ2-1, with D perhaps TRBD1 (5 bases). Germline assignment: CDR1 LGHDT and CDR2 YNNKEL (reference sequence). This CDR3 region has 14 residues. V was pared by 2 bases and J by 13 bases, with 18 bases between. CDR3 protein: CASSQLSGSGQQFF. As DNA, the CDR3 is TGTGCCAGCAGCCAATTGTCCGGGTCAGGGCAACAGTTCTTC.

This clonotype was found many times. The chain has TRBV28 and TRBJ1-2, with 8 bases that match TRBD1. V dropped 5 bases and J dropped 8; count of bases not matched to a gene: 7. The germline gives CDR1 MDHEN, CDR2 SYDVKM. The CDR3 runs to 13 residues. CDR3 sequence: CASSAGQGGGYTF. CDR3 nucleotides: TGTGCCAGCAGTGCCGGACAGGGTGGGGGCTACACCTTC.

The chain employs TRBV6-6 and TRBJ1-1; D is unclear. Germline V gives CDR1 MNHNY, CDR2 SVGAGI (reference sequence). V lost 10 bases and J 10 bases, leaving 22 bases between the germline ends. The CDR3 loop spans 13 amino acids. The CDR3 sequence: CAIGIPALTGAFF. The DNA for the CDR3 is TGTGCCATTGGTATCCCCGCCCTAACGGGAGCTTTCTTT.

This clonotype was observed once. The chain uses TRBV12-3 or TRBV12-4 and TRBJ2-3; D gene unclear. V was trimmed by 4 bases and J by 8 bases, leaving 19 bases between them. The length of the CDR3 is 15 residues. DNA of the CDR3: TGTGCCAGCAGTTCTCCGAGAGTGCACCACGGTACGCAGTATTTT. Encoded protein: CASSSPRVHHGTQYF.

The chain combines TRBV19 with TRBJ1-3; 11 bases are a match to TRBD1. In germline, CDR1 is LNHDA, CDR2 SQIVND (reference sequence). V shed 5 bases, J shed 3 bases, and the junction held 6 bases outside the gene matches. The length of the CDR3 is 16 residues. The CDR3: CASSPWTGGFGNTIYF. DNA of the CDR3: TGTGCCAGTAGTCCTTGGACAGGGGGCTTTGGAAACACCATATATTTT.

About this clonotype itself: A junction end diverges from the germline sequence, so it may reflect a read error. The V gene is TRBV7-8, the J gene TRBJ2-5; 9 bases line up with TRBD1. This CDR3 spans 14 amino acids. Germline assignment: CDR1 SGHVS and CDR2 FQNEAQ. The CDR3 spells CASSLDRGQENQYF. In DNA form, the CDR3 reads TGTGCCAGCAGCTTGGACAGGGGCCAAGAGAACCAGTACTTC.

J is TRBJ1-3 and V is TRBV6-1, with 7 bases identical to TRBD1. V was pared by 7 bases and J by 4 bases, with 10 bases of the junction left unmatched. The CDR3 runs 15 residues. Germline CDR1 MNHNS, CDR2 SASEGT. The CDR3 DNA reads TGTGCCAGCACGGGACAGTCTGAAGCCGGAAACACCATATATTTT. This encodes CASTGQSEAGNTIYF.

There are a few counts of this clonotype. J is TRBJ2-3 and V is TRBV12-3 or TRBV12-4; D is ambiguous. The CDR3 contains 14 residues. V was pared by 4 bases and J by 2 bases, with 10 bases between. The CDR3 coding sequence is TGTGCCAGCAGTTGGATTAGTATCACAGATACGCAGTATTTT. Amino acids: CASSWISITDTQYF.

V and J are TRBV19 and TRBJ1-5; no definite D call. V dropped 3 bases and J dropped 0 bases, with 15 bases sitting between them. Germline V gives CDR1 LNHDA, CDR2 SQIVND (reference sequence). This CDR3 contains 17 residues. The DNA of the CDR3 is TGTGCCAGTAGTATTACCCCGATCGGAAATAGCAATCAGCCCCAGCATTTT. Protein: CASSITPIGNSNQPQHF.

In regard to this clonotype: In this CDR3 the conserved last residue, phenylalanine or tryptophan, is missing, so a read error is likely. J is TRBJ2-1 and V is TRBV28, with 9 nucleotides matching TRBD2. V shed 7 bases and J 2 bases; nucleotides not matched to a gene: 6. Germline V gene lookup returns CDR1 MDHEN and CDR2 SYDVKM. CDR3 size: 15 residues. CDR3 amino acids: CASKGLAGAYNEQFL. For the CDR3, the DNA is TGTGCCAGCAAGGGGTTAGCGGGGGCCTACAATGAGCAGTTCTTA.